This TCR beta chain was sequenced during a study of T cell repertoires in cytomegalovirus infection. In TCRdb, the reads were re-called with MiXCR into one record per CDR3 protein. The table lists about 260,000 distinct CDR3 sequences, roughly an eighth of them singletons. Trimming removed 0 bases from V and 0 bases from J, with 15 bases in between. Germline V CDR1 and CDR2: SGHTA, FQGNSA. The CDR3 is 19 amino acids. This clonotype was observed many times. This TCR was sampled from a human donor in good health (CMV status not recorded). Some clones in this sample may be carry-over from other donors' samples. This chain uses TRBV7-2 with TRBJ2-6; unclear D gene. Sequencing input: PBMCs. CDR3 protein: CASSLAVTTPLSGANVLTF. DNA for the CDR3: TGTGCCAGCAGCTTAGCGGTTACGACTCCCCTCTCTGGGGCCAACGTCCTGACTTTC.